Below are 15 T cell receptor beta chains sequenced from a single sample in a study of OX40 agonist ivuxolimab in advanced cancers. Sequenced by immunoSEQ multiplex PCR; TCRdb stores in-frame clones only, minus some. The sample consists of tens of thousands of clones, approximately 85% of them appearing once. The source material was CD4+ or CD8+ T cells sorted from blood, sampled in a trial of the OX40 agonist ivuxolimab. The receptors stem from an adult with an advanced solid tumor such as melanoma, head and neck, liver or kidney cancer.

This clone was seen a few times. The genes are TRBV10-2 and TRBJ1-4, with a tentative D call TRBD1 (6 bases). V lost 3 bases and J lost 10, with 18 bases in between. The CDR3 covers 15 residues. Germline CDR1 and CDR2: WSHSY and SAAADI. CDR3 in DNA: TGCGCCAGCAGTGATTCCGGGACACTGGGGGGAAAACTGTTTTTT. Protein sequence: CASSDSGTLGGKLFF.

This chain uses TRBV7-8 with TRBJ2-2; TRBD2 aligns across 9 bases. V lost 8 bases and J lost 4; bases outside the gene matches: 8. The CDR3 length is 15 residues. Germline lookup yields CDR1 SGHVS and CDR2 FQNEAQ. CDR3 bases: TGTGCCAGCTTCCCACTAGCGGGCCTCACCGGGGAGCTGTTTTTT. It codes for CASFPLAGLTGELFF.

The V and J genes are TRBV7-6 and TRBJ2-7; TRBD2 agrees at 7 bases. Germline V CDR1 and CDR2: SGHVS, FNYEAQ. The CDR3 consists of 16 residues. The V segment lost 1 base and the J segment 5 bases; nucleotides outside the gene matches: 11. CDR3 in DNA: TGTGCCAGCAGCTTAGTGGGCGGGAGCTTAGGTAACGAGCAGTACTTC. Its protein is CASSLVGGSLGNEQYF.

This clone appeared a few times. The chain joins TRBV6-7 to TRBJ2-5; 13 bases fit TRBD2. TRBV6-7 is labeled an ORF, and its function is uncertain. J gave up 3 bases and V 10 bases, and 8 bases lay outside the gene matches. The CDR3 contains 15 residues. CDR3 nucleotides: TGTGCCACCAGCGGACTAGCGGGAGTTGAAGAGACCCAGTACTTC. Translation: CATSGLAGVEETQYF.

The gene calls are TRBV28 and TRBJ1-5; TRBD1 might be the D (6 bases). The CDR3 sequence is 15 residues long. V lost 2 bases and J lost 7, with 15 bases in between. Germline CDR1 reads MDHEN; CDR2 reads SYDVKM. In nucleotides, the CDR3 is TGTGCCAGCAGTTTAACTGGGGGCGTGGACCAGCCCCAGCATTTT. It codes for CASSLTGGVDQPQHF. Complete variable domain (other parts from reference TRBV28 and TRBJ1-5): DVKVTQSSRYLVKRTGEKVFLECVQDMDHENMFWYRQDPGLGLRLIYFSYDVKMKEKGDIPEGYSVSREKKERFSLILESASTNQTSMYLCASSLTGGVDQPQHFGDGTRLSIL.

This chain uses TRBV29-1 with TRBJ2-1, with a tentative D call TRBD1 (6 bases). Germline CDR1 SQVTM, CDR2 ANQGSEA. The CDR3 length is 12 residues. Trimming removed 3 bases at V and 8 bases at J, with 11 bases between. CDR3 sequence reads: CSVDPTGYEQFF. CDR3 bases: TGCAGCGTTGACCCAACAGGGTATGAGCAGTTCTTC.

The V call is TRBV25-1, the J call TRBJ2-7; perhaps TRBD1 as D (6 bases). This CDR3 comprises 15 residues. V was shortened by 2 bases and J by 6 bases, with 17 bases between the two germline ends. Per the germline V gene, CDR1 is MGHDK and CDR2 is SYGVNS. Here the CDR3 DNA reads TGTGCCAGCAGTGAAGGAGACGGACAGATGGGCGAGCAGTACTTC. Translation: CASSEGDGQMGEQYF.

The chain couples TRBV5-4 to TRBJ1-1, with D unclear. This CDR3 has 13 residues. V was shortened by 1 base and J by 0 bases, with 4 bases between the two germline ends. Germline-derived CDR1 and CDR2 are SGHNT and YYREEE (reference sequence). CDR3 sequence: CASSLSVNTEAFF. The CDR3 region has the DNA TGTGCCAGCAGCTTGAGTGTGAACACTGAAGCTTTCTTT.

The chain carries TRBV27 and TRBJ1-1; 8 nucleotides line up with TRBD1. Unmatched junction bases numbered 7, after V lost 3 bases and J lost 1 base. The CDR3 runs to 16 residues. The germline V gene has CDR1 MNHEY and CDR2 SMNVEV (reference sequence). CDR3 sequence (DNA): TGTGCCAGCAGTTTGCAGGGGGCATATAGGAACACTGAAGCTTTCTTT. Translation: CASSLQGAYRNTEAFF.

The V and J genes are TRBV4-1 and TRBJ2-1, with 10 bases matching TRBD1. The CDR3 contains 20 residues. CDR1 and CDR2 (germline): MGHRA, YSYEKL. V lost 3 bases and J lost 0; bases outside the gene matches: 14. The CDR3 DNA reads TGCGCCAGCAGCCAGGCCATCGGGACAGGGGTCTGGAGCTCCTACAATGAGCAGTTCTTC. This sequence encodes CASSQAIGTGVWSSYNEQFF.

This CDR3 is CASSQVDYTDTQYF. The CDR3 coding sequence is TGCGCCAGCAGCCAAGTTGATTACACAGATACGCAGTATTTT. The chain couples TRBV4-1 to TRBJ2-3; no clear D gene. The CDR3 consists of 14 residues. Trimming left V 1 base short and J 2 bases short, with 7 bases between. Germline V CDR1 and CDR2: MGHRA, YSYEKL.

The V call is TRBV6-1, the J call TRBJ2-7; D remains ambiguous. V lost 3 bases, J lost 5 bases, and 20 bases lay in between. This CDR3 comprises 16 residues. Per germline, CDR1 MNHNS and CDR2 SASEGT. CDR3 residues: CASSDLRVIKVDEQYF. The CDR3 DNA reads as TGTGCCAGCAGTGACCTAAGGGTAATCAAGGTGGACGAGCAGTACTTC.

This sequence joins TRBV11-3 and TRBJ2-3, with 9 bases identical to TRBD2. Germline loops: CDR1 SGHNT, CDR2 YENEEA. V dropped 1 base and J dropped 2; count of bases not matched to a gene: 4. The CDR3 has 16 amino acids. CDR3 sequence (DNA): TGTGCCAGCAGCTTAGGTGCGGGGGGGCCCACAGATACGCAGTATTTT. Residues: CASSLGAGGPTDTQYF.

The V and J genes are TRBV14 and TRBJ2-7; possibly TRBD2 for D (6 bases). CDR3 length: 13 amino acids. The ends were cut back, 3 bases at V and 7 bases at J, with 13 bases in the middle. Germline CDR1 reads SGHDN; CDR2 reads FVKESK. CDR3 nucleotide sequence: TGTGCCAGCAGCCATCACAATGCGGGAGAGCAGTACTTC. The encoded protein is CASSHHNAGEQYF.

This chain uses TRBV5-1 with TRBJ2-1; 15 nucleotides match TRBD2. Germline V gives CDR1 SGHRS, CDR2 YFSETQ. The CDR3 contains 18 residues. Trimming cost V 9 bases and J 4 bases; bases outside gene matches: 14. CDR3 in DNA: TGCGCCACCAGGGGACAGGGACTAGCGGGAGGTACGTACAATGAGCAGTTCTTC. Translated: CATRGQGLAGGTYNEQFF. The full variable domain, in which reference TRBV5-1 and TRBJ2-1 provide the parts outside the CDR3, is KAGVTQTPRYLIKTRGQQVTLSCSPISGHRSVSWYQQTPGQGLQFLFEYFSETQRNKGNFPGRFSGRQFSNSRSEMNVSTLELGDSALYLCATRGQGLAGGTYNEQFFGPGTRLTVL.